This entry lists 27 T cell receptor beta chains sequenced from one sample in a study of cytomegalovirus exposure and HLA in healthy donors. This PCR relied on a set of 60 Vbeta primers and 13 Jbeta primers. Libraries were prepared by immunoSEQ multiplex PCR; TCRdb keeps only in-frame clonotypes and omits some of them. This table holds about 120,000 clones, around 80% found once. Sequenced sample: PBMCs. Receptors originate from a woman under 30 in good health and CMV-seronegative.

There are a few counts of this clone. This chain joins TRBV5-1 and TRBJ2-5; possibly TRBD1 for D (6 bases). This CDR3 contains 14 residues. Germline V CDR1 and CDR2: SGHRS, YFSETQ. The germline V and J ends were trimmed by 4 bases and 0 bases, with 10 bases remaining between them. The CDR3 nucleotides read TGCGCCAGCAGCCTTGACAGGTACCAAGAGACCCAGTACTTC. Translated: CASSLDRYQETQYF.

This clone appeared once. V and J are TRBV5-1 and TRBJ1-1; D unresolved. V was pared by 4 bases and J by 2 bases, with 12 bases between. This CDR3 has 14 amino acids. The germline V gene has CDR1 SGHRS and CDR2 YFSETQ. The CDR3 reads CASSPLTSNTEAFF. The CDR3, as DNA: TGCGCCAGCAGCCCCTTGACAAGCAACACTGAAGCTTTCTTT.

The rearrangement uses TRBV4-1 and TRBJ1-1, with a possible D match to TRBD1 (5 bases). CDR1 and CDR2 (germline): MGHRA, YSYEKL. V was shortened by 1 base and J by 5 bases, with 11 bases between the two germline ends. The CDR3 is made up of 14 amino acids. In DNA form, the CDR3 reads TGCGCCAGCAGCCAAGGTCCAGGGATAACTGAAGCTTTCTTT. It codes for CASSQGPGITEAFF.

The CDR3 DNA reads as TGTGCCAGTAGTACCCTCCAGAAATCCTACGAGCAGTACTTC. Protein: CASSTLQKSYEQYF. The chain combines TRBV19 with TRBJ2-7; no clear D. Germline V gene data show CDR1 as LNHDA and CDR2 as SQIVND (reference sequence). This CDR3 is built from 14 residues. The germline V and J ends were trimmed by 4 bases and 1 base, with 11 bases remaining between them.

This chain uses TRBV5-4 with TRBJ1-2; D remains ambiguous. V was trimmed by 0 bases and J by 2 bases, leaving 8 bases between them. In germline, CDR1 is SGHNT, CDR2 YYREEE (reference sequence). The CDR3 is 14 residues long. In DNA form, the CDR3 reads TGTGCCAGCAGCTTGGCCGGAGGGAACTATGGCTACACCTTC. Translated, it gives CASSLAGGNYGYTF.

This chain joins TRBV5-5 and TRBJ2-6; TRBD2 matches 7 bases. V lost 4 bases to trimming and J lost 2 bases; unmatched junction nucleotides: 6. Germline V gene sequence: CDR1 SGHKS, CDR2 YYEKEE (reference sequence). The CDR3 has 16 residues. CDR3 DNA: TGTGCCAGCAGCAGCGGGACGTCAACTGGGGCCAACGTCCTGACTTTC. Its protein is CASSSGTSTGANVLTF.

Regarding this clone: A read error may produce the germline difference seen at one junction end. The chain combines TRBV5-1 with TRBJ2-6, with 9 bases lining up with TRBD1. The CDR3 is made up of 15 amino acids. The germline gives CDR1 SGHRS, CDR2 YFSETQ. The CDR3 here is CASSSQGAGANGLTF. The DNA of the CDR3 is TGCGCCAGCAGCTCACAGGGGGCTGGGGCCAACGGCCTGACTTTC.

The J gene is TRBJ1-3, the V gene TRBV5-1; a possible D gene is TRBD1 (5 bases). Germline CDR1 reads SGHRS; CDR2 reads YFSETQ. Trimming cost V 1 base and J 0 bases, with 11 bases left between them. This CDR3 has 16 amino acids. CDR3 protein: CASSLQGGFSGNTIYF. The CDR3 coding sequence is TGCGCCAGCAGCTTGCAGGGAGGCTTCTCTGGAAACACCATATATTTT.

The rearrangement links TRBV18 to TRBJ2-7; 8 bases map to TRBD2. This CDR3 region has 15 residues. V gave up 6 bases and J gave up 6 bases; unmatched junction bases: 13. Germline V lookup: CDR1 KGHSH, CDR2 LQKENI. Here the CDR3 reads CASSLVSGKDGEQYF. The CDR3 DNA follows: TGTGCCAGCTCTCTGGTTAGCGGGAAAGACGGCGAGCAGTACTTC.

This clone has just one count. Mismatch with germline at one junction end may stem from a read error. This chain links TRBV19 with TRBJ1-1, with 7 bases that match TRBD1. Germline V gives CDR1 LNHDA, CDR2 SQIVND (reference sequence). This CDR3 spans 15 amino acids. This CDR3 is CASSTHQGVNTGAFF. In DNA form, the CDR3 reads TGTGCCAGTAGTACTCATCAGGGGGTGAACACTGGAGCTTTCTTT.

The genes are TRBV6-6 and TRBJ1-3; possible D gene TRBD1, 6 bases. Trimming removed 2 bases from V and 2 bases from J, with 10 bases in between. CDR1 MNHNY and CDR2 SVGAGI come from the germline V gene (reference sequence). The CDR3 has 15 residues. This chain's CDR3 is CASSYIQGAGNTIYF. CDR3 bases: TGTGCCAGCAGTTACATACAGGGTGCTGGAAACACCATATATTTT.

This clone was seen a few times. This chain joins TRBV25-1 and TRBJ1-1, with a weak D call TRBD1 (5 bases). CDR1 MGHDK and CDR2 SYGVNS come from the germline V gene. V shed 3 bases and J shed 4 bases, with 12 bases lying between them. The CDR3 is 14 residues long. CDR3 sequence (DNA): TGTGCCAGCAGTGATTACCTCCAGGGCACTGAAGCTTTCTTT. It specifies CASSDYLQGTEAFF.

The J gene is TRBJ2-5, the V gene TRBV7-3; D not resolved. V gave up 3 bases and J gave up 0 bases, with 5 bases separating them. In germline, CDR1 is SGHTA, CDR2 FQGTGA. CDR3 size: 13 residues. The CDR3 DNA sequence: TGTGCCAGCAGCTTGGAGTACCAAGAGACCCAGTACTTC. Protein: CASSLEYQETQYF.

This clone came up a few times. The chain is built from TRBV4-1 and TRBJ1-2; 7 bases map to TRBD1. CDR1 is MGHRA and CDR2 is YSYEKL in the germline V gene. The CDR3 spans 16 residues. Trimming cost V 1 base and J 6 bases; bases outside gene matches: 11. This chain's CDR3 is CASSQGQGGQVNGYTF. CDR3 coding DNA: TGCGCCAGCAGCCAAGGCCAGGGTGGACAGGTGAATGGCTACACCTTC.

This chain connects TRBV6-5 to TRBJ2-4; D perhaps matches TRBD1 (6 bases). V gave up 5 bases and J gave up 1 base, with 12 bases separating them. The CDR3 is made up of 15 amino acids. Germline V lookup: CDR1 MNHEY, CDR2 SVGAGI. The DNA for the CDR3 is TGTGCCAGCAGTGGATCAGGGGAGGCCAAAAACATTCAGTACTTC. This codes for CASSGSGEAKNIQYF.

As regards this clone: This CDR3 is also generated by other DNA sequences in the sample. The chain carries TRBV29-1 and TRBJ2-5, with TRBD2 matching 12 bases. CDR3 length: 12 residues. CDR1 SQVTM and CDR2 ANQGSEA come from the germline V gene. The ends lost 7 bases at V and 3 bases at J; junction bases unmatched: 0. The CDR3 DNA reads as TGCAGCGCTAGCGGGGGGGAAGAGACCCAGTACTTC. This sequence encodes CSASGGEETQYF.

About this clone: At one boundary the junction diverges from the germline segment, which might be a read error. The rearrangement joins TRBV7-7 to TRBJ2-5; 7 bases align to TRBD2. Germline assignment: CDR1 SSHAT and CDR2 FNYEAQ (reference sequence). The CDR3 has 15 amino acids. For the CDR3, the DNA is TGTGCTAGCAGCTTAGGTGGGACTACTCAAGAGACCCAGTACTTC. Its protein is CASSLGGTTQETQYF.

The chain couples TRBV2 to TRBJ1-1; D ambiguous. The V end lost 4 bases, the J end lost 1 base, and 7 bases lay between the germline ends. CDR1 is SNHLY, CDR2 FYNNEI, per germline. The CDR3 totals 13 residues. The CDR3 region is CASSGRPNTEAFF. The CDR3 region has the DNA TGTGCCAGCAGTGGGCGGCCGAACACTGAAGCTTTCTTT.

The chain is built from TRBV5-1 and TRBJ1-2; maybe TRBD1 (5 bases). The CDR3 is made up of 15 amino acids. Per the germline V gene, CDR1 is SGHRS and CDR2 is YFSETQ. Trimming left V 4 bases short and J 2 bases short, with 15 bases between. The CDR3 DNA sequence: TGCGCCAGCAGCCCTGGGTGGGGCGCCAACTATGGCTACACCTTC. It is translated as CASSPGWGANYGYTF.

This CDR3 reads CASSLVAGNTEAFF. The CDR3 DNA follows: TGCGCCAGCAGCTTGGTGGCGGGGAACACTGAAGCTTTCTTT. The chain combines TRBV5-1 with TRBJ1-1; D not resolved. Deletions cut 0 bases from V and 1 base from J, with 7 bases between. The length of the CDR3 is 14 residues. The germline V gene has CDR1 SGHRS and CDR2 YFSETQ. Supplemented by reference TRBV5-1 and TRBJ1-1, the full variable domain reads KAGVTQTPRYLIKTRGQQVTLSCSPISGHRSVSWYQQTPGQGLQFLFEYFSETQRNKGNFPGRFSGRQFSNSRSEMNVSTLELGDSALYLCASSLVAGNTEAFFGQGTRLTVV.

This clone was seen only a few times. The chain has TRBV20-1 and TRBJ1-1, with unresolved D. The germline CDR1 and CDR2 sequences are DFQATT and SNEGSKA (reference sequence). This CDR3 has 10 amino acids. Trimming removed 5 bases from V and 2 bases from J, with 3 bases in between. The CDR3 DNA reads as TGCAGTGCTTATAACACTGAAGCTTTCTTT. This sequence encodes CSAYNTEAFF.

V and J are TRBV14 and TRBJ1-2; TRBD1 aligns across 7 bases. Trimming at V came to 0 bases and at J to 0 bases, leaving 22 bases not matched to a gene. The CDR3 is 22 amino acids. Germline CDR1 SGHDN, CDR2 FVKESK. In DNA, the CDR3 is TGTGCCAGCAGCCAAGAAGGACGTCTTTACCGGGACAGAGAGTACACTAACTATGGCTACACCTTC. Its protein is CASSQEGRLYRDREYTNYGYTF.

The CDR3 sequence: CASNRESHQPQHF. The DNA of the CDR3 is TGTGCCAGCAACCGGGAAAGTCATCAGCCCCAGCATTTT. The chain employs TRBV6-6 and TRBJ1-5; D gene uncertain. This CDR3 comprises 13 residues. Trimming took off 7 bases at V and 5 bases at J, with 12 bases between the two ends. Germline-derived CDR1 and CDR2 are MNHNY and SVGAGI (reference sequence).

The chain is built from TRBV10-3 and TRBJ1-3; a weak D match, TRBD1 (5 bases). This CDR3 comprises 16 residues. Germline V gives CDR1 ENHRY, CDR2 SYGVKD. V lost 0 bases, J lost 2 bases, and 11 bases lay in between. The CDR3: CAISESTGGTGNTIYF. The CDR3 nucleotides are TGTGCCATCAGTGAGTCGACCGGGGGAACTGGAAACACCATATATTTT.

The DNA for the CDR3 is TGTGCCAGCAGTTCTTACGCCGGAGGCGAGCAGTACTTC. Protein product: CASSSYAGGEQYF. V usage is TRBV27 and J usage is TRBJ2-7, with D perhaps matching TRBD2 (5 bases). Trimming took off 4 bases at V and 6 bases at J, with 13 bases between the two ends. The length of the CDR3 is 13 residues. Germline V gene data show CDR1 as MNHEY and CDR2 as SMNVEV (reference sequence).

V usage is TRBV10-1 and J usage is TRBJ2-3, with D possibly TRBD1 on 5 matching bases. This CDR3 is built from 16 residues. The V end lost 4 bases, the J end lost 1 base, and 15 bases lay between the germline ends. From germline, CDR1 is WNHNN and CDR2 SYGVQD (reference sequence). The CDR3 DNA is TGCGCCAGCAGTGTCGGGCAGGGAAGTCGCACAGATACGCAGTATTTT. Its translation is CASSVGQGSRTDTQYF.

This chain links TRBV7-2 with TRBJ2-1; D gene ambiguous. Trimming removed 7 bases at V and 0 bases at J, with 16 bases between. There are 16 residues in the CDR3. Germline V lookup: CDR1 SGHTA, CDR2 FQGNSA. The CDR3 region is CASTLLPPSSYNEQFF. The CDR3 DNA follows: TGTGCCAGCACCCTTCTCCCCCCGAGCTCCTACAATGAGCAGTTCTTC.